This TCR beta chain stems from a study of blood T cell repertoires in COVID-19. Across the study: The United States, Italy and Spain provided the acute and convalescent COVID-19 samples. Sample material is recorded as cDNA or gDNA derived from T cells, B-cell-depleted T cells, or PBMCs.

The V gene's germline CDR1 is MDHEN and CDR2 SYDVKM. The CDR3 runs to 15 residues. Losses at the gene ends were 5 bases for V and 1 base for J; bases not matched to a gene: 8. In the authors' workflow: Reference gene primer amplification gave nucleated cell count estimates. Clones were sequenced by immunoSEQ multiplex PCR, and TCRdb holds only the in-frame ones, with some missing. The V and J calls and the clone size are those of that table, but D and trimming were determined from the DNA. The sample gives 170,000 or so clones, around 84% of which show up once; under 0.7% is in the top ten. The sequenced sample consisted of peripheral blood. This TCR derives from a man in his 60s with COVID-19, enrolled during active disease. The rearrangement uses TRBV28 and TRBJ2-7; 7 bases are a match to TRBD1. The CDR3 protein is CASSKMTGWSYEQYF. In DNA, the CDR3 is TGTGCCAGCAGTAAAATGACAGGGTGGTCCTACGAGCAGTACTTC.